This T cell receptor (beta chain) was profiled in a study of breast tumors, draining lymph nodes, adjacent tissues (dated by TCRdb to the mid-2010s). Turning to the overall study: TCR beta repertoires were compared across tumor, adjacent nontumor tissue and axillary lymph nodes obtained from breast cancer patients. The study was designed to assess the relationships and possible T-cell exchange between tumor, surrounding tissue and draining lymph node repertoires in human breast cancer. On the study overall, not on this receptor specifically: The data were considered consistent with most tumor T cells being derived from the lymph node and subsequently expanding within tumor tissue. Tumors showed preferential V and J gene usage, and their T-cell repertoire diversity fell below that of lymph nodes yet above that of nontumor tissue. The similarity between tumor and nontumor tissue repertoires was significantly greater in luminal-like breast cancer than in basal-like breast cancer. The conclusion that tumor T cells originate in lymph nodes was framed as consistent with a hypothesis rather than directly demonstrated.

For sequencing, an Illumina HiSeq 2000 was employed. Multiplex PCR amplification was used to build the TCR beta chain libraries. The amplified TCR beta chain products were analyzed by high-throughput sequencing. The public reads were reanalyzed by TCRdb: fastp trimming at Q25, MiXCR alignment, in-frame beta chains only. Rows are unified per CDR3 protein, each entry keeping the most common DNA and genes. This sample comprises around 130,000 distinct CDR3 sequences, 21% of them detected only once. The top ten clonotypes cover about 2% of the sample. The germline V gene (reference sequence) specifies DFQATT as CDR1 and SNEGSKA as CDR2. The CDR3 goes from the cysteine to the phenylalanine over 15 residues. The kept DNA is CDR3 alone, 45 bases in frame from the first base. Trimming accounts for 0 bases at V and 7 bases at J, while the number of junction bases matched to no gene is 8. This clonotype has a count of ten or more. The target of this receptor is not known. Base qualities were left out, and no much larger clone turns up one base away.

Lymph node samples were obtained from the axillary draining lymph nodes of breast cancer patients. The clonotype was recovered from a female donor with breast cancer. Some clones in this sample may be carry-over from other donors' samples. The specimen was axillary lymph node tissue. The chain is encoded by TRBV20-1 joined to TRBJ2-1; TRBD2 fits 8 bases in the junction. The CDR3 has the sequence CSARDPGLGLNEQFF. The DNA sequence follows: TGCAGTGCTAGAGACCCGGGACTAGGTCTGAATGAGCAGTTCTTC.